This TCR beta chain appears in the sequencing data of a study of cytomegalovirus exposure and HLA in healthy donors (TCRdb year 2017). For context, the study as a whole: An earlier analysis of some 620 of the donors reported approximately 300 Gb of sequence data and 117 million unique TCR beta sequences obtained from around 190 million T cells. Approximately 310 gigabases of sequencing data and approximately 91 million unique TCR sequences made up an early release that covered 640 HLA-typed donors. The genetic ancestry cluster associated with self-reported Caucasian donors included 80% to 90% of the roughly 390 genotyped donors. The study was designed to test whether signatures of past pathogen exposure could be identified by cataloging public T cell receptors. The T cell repertoires of 666 subjects were profiled by immunosequencing and related to cytomegalovirus serostatus. Along with the approximately 700-subject first cohort, a separate validation cohort of 120 different subjects was used. High-throughput TCR immunosequencing, statistical association of individual TCRs with disease status, and machine learning were combined to predict cytomegalovirus infection status. A later analysis re-analyzed previously published TCR beta repertoires from about 600 donors and added high-resolution HLA genotyping to study TCR occurrence patterns. Rather than using new phenotypic data, the later analysis identified candidate immune exposures from TCR beta sequences and from how often those sequences occurred across donors. In an earlier analysis of 587 of the donors, high-throughput TCR beta sequencing was used to judge whether each TCR beta V gene segment behaved as functional or pseudogenic. Donor age, sex, ethnicity and CMV serostatus were collected together with the repertoire data. A later genetic analysis took genome-wide SNP genotypes for 398 of the 666 donors and used that subset as a discovery cohort. All discovery cohort repertoires had been generated on a single sequencing platform. HLA typing included class I and class II loci at four-digit resolution. Typing coverage differed by locus: A, B, C, DRB1 and DQB1 were typed in about 629-640 donors, DQA1 in about 500, DPA1 in 600 to 610, and DPB1 in 450 to 480. Four to six DR-DQ haplotypes were handled as single units for association and clustering, since linkage in the cohort was strong. On average, around 230,000 unique TCR beta nucleotide sequences were sequenced per donor among about 400 genotyped donors of the cohort, with roughly 18% of those sequences being non-productive. What the authors observed across the whole study: In a later analysis, HLA-associated TCR beta chains were found to be more clonally expanded and to have lower generation probabilities than equally common non-associated chains. Broadly in line with IMGT annotations, most TCR beta V segments showed up in productive rearrangements about 87% or about 30% of the time in an earlier analysis of several hundred of the donors. In vitro tests confirmed that a few of the cytomegalovirus-associated TCR beta chains recognize cytomegalovirus antigens. It was suggested by the authors that the approach could potentially be generalized to other disease states and immunological phenotypes. Several of the top co-occurrence clusters appeared to be linked to parvovirus B19, influenza, CMV and Epstein-Barr virus, according to a later analysis. A later analysis found that most CMV-associated TCR beta chains appeared HLA-restricted, with HLA associations seemingly driven largely by CMV exposure. A further reported finding was that TCR beta sequences accurately predicted the HLA-A and HLA-B alleles for most subjects in the first cohort. Because the 87-base-pair reads could not distinguish some IMGT-functional V segments, including TRBV6-2 and TRBV6-3, those segments were excluded. A later genetic analysis reported fewer N-insertions in productive TCRs among donors in an Asian-associated ancestry cluster than the roughly 650-donor mean. Most TCR sequences were seen in very few donors, while some public TCRs were found in many individuals. Correlated functional status among segregating V segments might be attributable to linkage disequilibrium, but an unknown experimental factor could not be ruled out. The only immune exposure information available for the cohort was CMV serostatus. A later analysis found that TCR association rates varied across HLA loci, with DRB1 alleles showing the most associated TCRs and HLA-C alleles the fewest. The classifier was reported to diagnose cytomegalovirus status with high specificity and sensitivity in both the original cohort and the validation cohort. Because counts were too low, approximately 18 rarely observed V segments, including chromosome 9 orphons, were excluded from the earlier analysis of around 640 of the donors. A later analysis associated 16,951 TCR beta sequences with specific HLA alleles at a false discovery rate of 0.05. A cluster of highly shared sequence variants was judged likely to represent a technical artifact of the sequencing pipeline. When HLA alleles, especially DR and DQ, strongly co-occurred, attributing TCR associations to individual alleles was difficult. Presence/absence analyses assumed roughly uniform sequencing depth across donors, an assumption that may not hold. The study listed 164 TCR beta chains as associated with cytomegalovirus. HLA typing was unavailable for some donors at each locus, so association tests used only the typed subset. An association between a missense DCLRE1C variant and V-gene and J-gene trimming of TCR beta chains was found in a later genetic analysis and replicated in an independent cohort. Only TCR beta chains were sequenced in this cohort, and the absence of alpha or paired-chain data limited detectable features.

Library generation was performed with the immunoSEQ multiplex PCR assay. The multiplex PCR relied on a mix of 60 forward primers for TCR Vbeta segments and 13 reverse primers for TCR Jbeta segments. Amplification of the CDR3 region of rearranged TCR beta genes was performed with a multiplex PCR assay on genomic DNA. The Illumina HiSeq System was used to sequence the amplified TCR beta libraries as 87-base-pair reads. The paper's data handling went like this. In a later analysis, some 80 million unique TCR beta chains were counted across the roughly 670 repertoires, and roughly 11 million of these chains were shared by at least two donors. Raw reads were error-corrected and collapsed into unique sequences with a nearest-neighbor algorithm that merged closely related sequences to remove PCR and sequencing errors. To assign V, D and J gene segments, CDR3 sequences were aligned to IMGT reference sequences. For a sequence to be retained, a match of at least six nucleotides to both a V gene segment and a J gene segment was required. Rearrangements were called productive when the CDR3 lacked stop codons and stayed in frame with V and J; all others were non-productive. CDR3 was defined according to IMGT convention as the region running from the second conserved V-encoded cysteine to the conserved J-encoded phenylalanine. The earlier analysis of about 640 of the donors excluded any sequence lacking an unambiguous match to a single V gene segment. In an earlier analysis of some 590 of the donors, a V segment was called functional when productive rearrangements were above 56.7%, and segregating when the standard deviation between donors exceeded 5%. A statistical classification framework was built to diagnose cytomegalovirus status from the catalog of TCR beta chain sequences. In a later analysis, V and J genes were assigned by comparing TCR nucleotide sequences against IMGT/GENE-DB human TR gene sequences. A later analysis assigned CDR3 sequences and most-parsimonious VDJ recombination scenarios with the TCRdist pipeline. In a later analysis, each TCR beta chain was defined by its CDR3 amino acid sequence together with its V-gene family, and reads without a unique V-gene family were excluded. To address suspected cross-contamination and a sequencing artifact, a later analysis removed a few hundred highly shared, low-generation-probability nucleotide sequences. A later analysis calculated a clonal expansion index for each public chain from normalized within-repertoire ranks of inferred template counts. In a later analysis, generation probabilities were computed with a VDJ recombination model fitted to out-of-frame rearrangements, and the resulting probabilities were checked against IGoR. A later analysis scored TCR-TCR, TCR-HLA and TCR-CMV co-occurrence with hypergeometric tests, applying a repertoire-size bias correction to TCR pairs. False discovery rates were estimated in a later analysis by permuting HLA or CMV assignments 20 times. In a later analysis, co-occurring TCRs were grouped using DBSCAN, with TCRdist sequence similarity added in when clustering inside HLA-allele-positive subsets. For co-occurrence clustering, repertoires with fewer than 30,000 or more than 120,000 public chains were excluded, along with several repertoires with anomalous nucleotide sharing. TCRdb took over this immuneACCESS table, retaining in-frame rearrangements with V and J assigned. Such tables are incomplete; in checked studies, under half of the missing clones stem from an unresolved V gene, and the remainder is unexplained. The DNA was the basis for D and trimming; V, J and clone size are from that table. The sample data list about 130,000 clones, and roughly 79% of these were observed just once. In total, the top ten clones hold 3.1% of the sample.

The cohort comprised 710 or so healthy bone marrow donors. At the time of sampling, every cohort member was nominally healthy, though immune exposures that went unrecorded were likely present. The donor tested CMV seronegative, placing the donor among the 352 seronegative members of the cohort. A peripheral blood sample was provided by each donor, and peripheral blood mononuclear cells were used for TCR beta sequencing. Genomic DNA extraction from the blood cell samples was performed with the Qiagen DNeasy Blood Extraction Kit. The CDR3 holds 13 amino acids from the cysteine to the phenylalanine. Only the CDR3 region is kept as DNA, spanning 39 bases read in frame from base 1. CDR1 SGHTA and CDR2 FQGNSA are derived from the germline V gene. The trim is 4 bases for V and 9 bases for J, with a gap of 15 bases between the germline ends. As concerns this clone: It has no known antigen specificity. No base quality values were provided; no much bigger clone lies one nucleotide off.

The material sequenced was PBMCs. The chain is assembled from TRBV7-2 and TRBJ2-5; a weak D assignment points to TRBD2 (6 bases agree). The clonotype originates from a man aged 25-45 years in good health and CMV-seronegative. The encoded CDR3 is CASSSRREYPQYF. The nucleotides read TGTGCCAGCAGCTCCCGCCGGGAGTATCCCCAGTACTTC.